This TCR beta chain came from a study of blood T cell repertoires in COVID-19. This CDR3 comprises 15 residues. With V trimmed by 5 bases and J by 1 base, 2 bases remained unmatched. From germline, CDR1 is MNHEY and CDR2 SVGAGI. The repertoire was sequenced with immunoSEQ multiplex PCR; TCRdb's copy has only in-frame clones and lacks some. The sample has around 290,000 clones, more than 75% seen once. The rearrangement uses TRBV6-5 and TRBJ1-3; 10 bases agree with TRBD1. The receptor was isolated from an older woman in a cohort exposed to, infected with or recovered from COVID-19 (not recorded which). Sample: PBMCs or T cells enriched from blood (not recorded which). The CDR3 nucleotides read TGTGCCAGCAGTCGACAGGGGGCATCTGGAAACACCATATATTTT. Protein product: CASSRQGASGNTIYF.